This TCR beta chain was retrieved from a study of T-cell reconstitution after alpha-beta-depleted transplantation in children. TCRbeta library construction was performed incorporating unique molecular identifiers. TCRdb re-called the PCR reads through MiXCR, storing one row per CDR3 protein. The sample has hundreds of thousands of distinct CDR3 sequences; roughly 17% are singletons. This clonotype has more than one count but fewer than ten. Trimming took 7 bases from V and 2 from J; bases not matched to a gene: 10. CDR1 and CDR2 from the germline V gene are SGHDT and YYEEEE. The CDR3 contains 15 residues.

This clonotype was sampled from a human donor who donated a stem cell graft to a child with acute myeloid leukemia. The source material was PBMCs from the stem cell graft donor, sampled from the stem cell graft. The chain employs TRBV5-6 and TRBJ1-2; the match to TRBD1 covers 8 bases. The CDR3 loop reads CASGPVAGGNYGYTF. CDR3 DNA: TGTGCCAGCGGCCCCGTGGCAGGGGGCAACTATGGCTACACCTTC.